The clone carrying this TCR beta chain was recorded at least ten times. Antigen specificity is unknown. This specimen belongs to a study of tumor-infiltrating lymphocytes in primary liver carcinoma. General study findings and limits: Appearing in all five tumor regions was true of only about 7-24% of top clones. Lesser overlap characterized tumor-adjacent and tumor-blood pairs relative to tumor region pairs.

This CDR3 is 16 amino acids long. Losses at the gene ends were 6 bases for V and 2 bases for J; bases not matched to a gene: 10. Germline values: CDR1 MDHEN, CDR2 SYDVKM. Co-extraction yielded RNA and DNA from around 20-30 mg of unsorted bulk tissue. The investigators made TCR beta cDNA from around 540 ng total RNA, using a constant-region primer. Library construction for TCR beta comprised three nested multiplex PCR rounds performed with slightly modified ARM-PCR. Investigators reported that the first two PCR rounds, at approximately 11 cycles each, used TRBV1-TRBV30 forward primers with a C-beta reverse primer. TCRdb passed the multiplex PCR reads through MiXCR, listing each CDR3 protein once. The sample comprises roughly 200,000 distinct CDR3 sequences, 85% of which are singletons, and around 18% rests with the top ten.

The receptor's source is a man aged 40-55 years with primary liver carcinoma and hepatitis B virus infection. Input material: tumor tissue from primary liver carcinoma. The chain carries TRBV28 and TRBJ2-3, with TRBD2 matching over 8 bases. CDR3 protein: CASSPRGSGDTDTQYF. CDR3 sequence (DNA): TGTGCCAGCAGCCCTCGGGGTAGCGGGGACACAGATACGCAGTATTTT.